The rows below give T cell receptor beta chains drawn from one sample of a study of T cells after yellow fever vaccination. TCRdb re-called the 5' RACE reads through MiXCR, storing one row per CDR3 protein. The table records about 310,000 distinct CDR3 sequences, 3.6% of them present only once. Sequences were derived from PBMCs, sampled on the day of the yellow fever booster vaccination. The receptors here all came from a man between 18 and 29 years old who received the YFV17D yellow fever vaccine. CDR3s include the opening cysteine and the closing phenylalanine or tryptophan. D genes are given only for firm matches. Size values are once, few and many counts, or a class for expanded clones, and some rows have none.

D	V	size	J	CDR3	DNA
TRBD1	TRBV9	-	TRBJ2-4	CASSPLASDRVRHIQYF	TGTGCCAGCAGCCCACTAGCTTCGGACAGGGTCAGGCACATTCAGTACTTC
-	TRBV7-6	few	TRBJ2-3	CASSLTQADTQYF	TGTGCCAGCAGCTTAACGCAGGCAGATACGCAGTATTTT
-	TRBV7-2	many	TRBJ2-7	CASRLTSYEQYF	TGTGCCAGCAGGTTAACCTCCTACGAGCAGTACTTC
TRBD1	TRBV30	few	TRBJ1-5	CAWSGPGGNNQPQHF	TGTGCCTGGAGTGGACCAGGGGGTAACAATCAGCCCCAGCATTTT
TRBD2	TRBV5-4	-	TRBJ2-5	CASSLAGLEATQYF	TGTGCCAGCAGCTTGGCGGGACTAGAGGCGACCCAGTACTTC
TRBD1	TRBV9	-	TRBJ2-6	CASSAQTGAGANVLTF	TGTGCCAGCAGCGCTCAGACAGGGGCTGGGGCCAACGTCCTGACTTTC
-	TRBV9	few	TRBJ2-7	CASSSSGTTSYEQYF	TGTGCCAGCAGCTCCTCCGGGACAACCTCATACGAGCAGTACTTC
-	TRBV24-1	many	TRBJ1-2	CATSDHRTGYGYTF	TGTGCCACCAGTGATCACAGGACGGGCTATGGCTACACCTTC
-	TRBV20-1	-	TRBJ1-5	CSALDTVTGIDQPQHF	TGCAGTGCTCTTGATACCGTGACGGGGATTGATCAGCCCCAGCATTTT
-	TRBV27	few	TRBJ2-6	CASSPSRSGANVLTF	TGTGCCAGCAGTCCGAGTCGCTCTGGGGCCAACGTCCTGACTTTC
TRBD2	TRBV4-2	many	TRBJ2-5	CASSIHSGGTQETQYF	TGTGCCAGCAGCATACATAGCGGGGGTACCCAAGAGACCCAGTACTTC